This TCR beta chain was observed in a study of cytomegalovirus exposure and HLA in healthy donors. The germline gives CDR1 PRHDT, CDR2 FYEKMQ (reference sequence). The CDR3 extends over 18 amino acids. Trimming left V 5 bases short and J 0 bases short, with 20 bases between. Vbeta (60) and Jbeta (13) primers were used in the PCR. Per the original data handling: Around 80 million unique TCR beta chains, roughly 11 million of them shared, were counted by a later analysis. Data came from immunoSEQ multiplex PCR; TCRdb stores just in-frame clones and leaves some out. V and J calls and clone size come straight from that table; D and trimming were deduced from the DNA. Recorded here are about 130,000 clones; the top ten clones represent 1.5% to 2%.

Sequencing used PBMCs. The source of this sequence is a woman aged 55-70 years in good health and CMV-seronegative. This rearrangement joins TRBV13 to TRBJ1-5, with a tentative D call TRBD1 (5 bases). The CDR3 region is CASSPPGQGPYSNQPQHF. CDR3 bases: TGTGCCAGCAGCCCCCCCGGGCAGGGCCCCTATAGCAATCAGCCCCAGCATTTT.